These T cell receptor beta chains were read from a single sample in a study of cytotoxic CD8 clonotypes in ibrutinib-treated CLL. Profiling relied on immunoSEQ multiplex PCR, and the TCRdb table lists in-frame clones only, not all of them. The sample yields approximately 130,000 clones, 80% to 90% seen once. The starting material was PBMCs, obtained after 24 months of ibrutinib treatment. The receptors stem from a human donor with chronic lymphocytic leukemia. Each CDR3 is given with its conserved first and last residue. D genes are given only for firm matches. Clone size is given for some rows only: seen once, a few or many times, or a class if the clone is expanded.

>NA|TRBV6-5|TRBJ1-6|NA
TGTGCCAGCAGAGTCGGGGAGACGGGGAATTCACCCCTCCACTTT
CASRVGETGNSPLHF
>NA|TRBV18|TRBJ2-1|NA
TGTGCCAGCTCCCCTCGAGGTTCTTCCTACAATGAGCAGTTCTTC
CASSPRGSSYNEQFF
>NA|TRBV19|TRBJ1-1|NA
TGTGCCAGTAGTATTGTCGGGGGCGGTAACACTGAAGCTTTCTTT
CASSIVGGGNTEAFF
>NA|TRBV5-4|TRBJ2-7|NA
TGTGCCAGCAGCTTTAAGGGACAAGCCTACGAGCAGTACTTC
CASSFKGQAYEQYF
>NA|TRBV5-4|TRBJ1-5|NA
TGTGCCAGCAGCCCGGGACCAAATAGCAATCAGCCCCAGCATTTT
CASSPGPNSNQPQHF
>NA|TRBV11-2|TRBJ1-4|NA
TGTGCCAGCAGCTTAGTTGGGGGAGAAAAACTGTTTTTT
CASSLVGGEKLFF
>NA|TRBV5-6|TRBJ1-1|NA
TGTGCCAGCAGCTTTAACATGGGGACTGACACTGAAGCTTTCTTT
CASSFNMGTDTEAFF
>TRBD2|TRBV5-4|TRBJ2-5|NA
TGTGCCAGCAGCTCCAAAAGCGGGGGGGCCCAAGAGACCCAGTACTTC
CASSSKSGGAQETQYF
>NA|TRBV5-5|TRBJ1-5|NA
TGTGCCAGCAGCTTGGGACCCCGGGAGCCCCAGCATTTT
CASSLGPREPQHF
>NA|TRBV19|TRBJ1-2|NA
TGTGCCAGTAGTACGCCTGGGCAGCCCAACTATGGCTACACCTTC
CASSTPGQPNYGYTF
>TRBD1|TRBV6-5|TRBJ1-5|once
TGTGCCAGCGGACAGGGACCAACGGAGCCCCAGCATTTT
CASGQGPTEPQHF
>NA|TRBV14|TRBJ1-1|NA
TGTGCCAGCAGCCGCTTGAGGAACACTGAAGCTTTCTTT
CASSRLRNTEAFF
>NA|TRBV18|TRBJ2-7|NA
TGTGCCAGCTCACCCGGTGCCTACGAGCAGTACTTC
CASSPGAYEQYF
>TRBD1|TRBV19|TRBJ2-3|NA
TGTGCCAGTACCCGACAGGGGATGTCAGATACGCAGTATTTT
CASTRQGMSDTQYF
>TRBD2|TRBV5-1|TRBJ2-7|NA
TGCGCCAGCAGCTTCGTTGGGACTAGCGGCGCCTACGAGCAGTACTTC
CASSFVGTSGAYEQYF
>NA|TRBV9|TRBJ1-1|NA
TGTGCCAGCAGCGTACTTCCGGGCGAAGCTTTCTTT
CASSVLPGEAFF
>NA|TRBV4-3|TRBJ2-7|NA
TGCGCCAGCAGCCAAGCTGGCAGGGACCCCTACGAGCAGTACTTC
CASSQAGRDPYEQYF
>NA|TRBV27|TRBJ1-2|NA
TGTGCCAGCAGTTTATCGATAAGTGGGGTTGGACAGAACTATGGCTACACCTTC
CASSLSISGVGQNYGYTF
>NA|TRBV25-1|TRBJ1-6|NA
TGTGCCAGCAGTGATGGGGGAAGCTCCTATAATTCACCCCTCCACTTT
CASSDGGSSYNSPLHF
>TRBD1|TRBV27|TRBJ1-2|NA
TGTGCCAGCAGTCACCGGACAGGGGGCGAGTATGGCTACACCTTC
CASSHRTGGEYGYTF
>NA|TRBV6-1|TRBJ1-4|NA
TGTGCCAGCAGTGAAGCGCTTGGGGGTTACAATGAAAAACTGTTTTTT
CASSEALGGYNEKLFF
>TRBD1|TRBV7-2|TRBJ1-1|NA
TGTGCCAGCAGCTTATCCTGGGCGACAGGGTTCACTGAAGCTTTCTTT
CASSLSWATGFTEAFF
>NA|TRBV9|TRBJ2-3|NA
TGTGCCAGCAGCCCATCACAGAGTCCTTACACAGATACGCAGTATTTT
CASSPSQSPYTDTQYF
>NA|TRBV18|TRBJ1-2|NA
TGTGCCAGCTCGCCCACCGGGACGCTCGCGCGCGCCCGATACACCTTC
CASSPTGTLARARYTF
>NA|TRBV5-4|TRBJ1-1|NA
TGTGCCAGCAGCTTGGGGGCGACACAGAACACTGAAGCTTTCTTT
CASSLGATQNTEAFF
>TRBD1|TRBV9|TRBJ1-1|NA
TGTGCCAGCAGCGAGGGGACAGGGAGGGGCACTGAAGCTTTCTTT
CASSEGTGRGTEAFF
>TRBD1|TRBV18|TRBJ1-1|NA
TGTGCCAGCTCACCGGTCAGGGGGGCCTTAGGCACTGAAGCTTTCTTT
CASSPVRGALGTEAFF
>NA|TRBV7-9|TRBJ2-7|NA
TGTGCCAGCAGCGCGGACAGAATCTACGAGCAGTACTTC
CASSADRIYEQYF
>TRBD1|TRBV30|TRBJ2-4|NA
TGTGCCTGGAGTGTACCGACAGGGGCATGGGACATTCAGTACTTC
CAWSVPTGAWDIQYF
>NA|TRBV6-6|TRBJ2-1|NA
TGTGCCACAGTGCCCGGGACACTTTACAATGAGCAGTTCTTC
CATVPGTLYNEQFF
>TRBD1|TRBV7-2|TRBJ2-7|NA
TGTGCCAGCAGCTTAAGTAGGGGACAGGTGATCCCCTACGAGCAGTACTTC
CASSLSRGQVIPYEQYF
>TRBD1|TRBV10-2|TRBJ2-7|NA
TGCGCCAGCCGAGGACAGGGTTTGAGCGAGCAGTACTTT
CASRGQGLSEQYF
>NA|TRBV5-1|TRBJ2-2|NA
TGCGCCAGCAGCGACAGCCGGAACACCGGGGAGCTGTTTTTT
CASSDSRNTGELFF
>TRBD1|TRBV9|TRBJ1-1|few
TGTGCCAGCAGCCCCGGGACAGAACAAATAAGGGGAGCTTTCTTT
CASSPGTEQIRGAFF
>TRBD2|TRBV2|TRBJ2-3|NA
TGTGCCAGCGAGGGGATGACTAGCCGAGATACGCAGTATTTT
CASEGMTSRDTQYF
>TRBD2|TRBV5-4|TRBJ2-3|NA
TGTGCCAGCAGCACCCGAAGGACAAGCGGGGGGTCAGATACGCAGTATTTT
CASSTRRTSGGSDTQYF
>TRBD1|TRBV5-1|TRBJ1-6|NA
TGCGCCAGCAGCCCGGGACAGAGAGATTCACCCCTCCACTTT
CASSPGQRDSPLHF
>NA|TRBV12-5|TRBJ2-4|NA
TGTGCTAGTGGTTTGGACAACAGGGCGGTGAACATTCAGTACTTC
CASGLDNRAVNIQYF
>NA|TRBV2|TRBJ2-3|NA
TGTGCCAGCAGTGAGGGTACCAGTACAGATACGCAGTATTTT
CASSEGTSTDTQYF
>NA|TRBV19|TRBJ1-1|few
TGTGCCAGTAGTATAGACCAGGGACCGGCTTTCTTT
CASSIDQGPAFF
>NA|TRBV21-1|TRBJ1-2|NA
TGTGCCAGCAGCAAAGCCGGGGCAGGGGGGAATCTGACTAACTATGGCTACACCTTC
CASSKAGAGGNLTNYGYTF
>TRBD1|TRBV7-2|TRBJ1-2|NA
TGTGCCAGCAGCTCCAACAGGGGGAAAGGCTATGGCTACACCTTC
CASSSNRGKGYGYTF
>NA|TRBV28|TRBJ2-2|NA
TGTGCCAGCAGTCCCAGTACCGGGGAGCTGTTTTTT
CASSPSTGELFF
>NA|TRBV27|TRBJ1-1|NA
TGTGCCAGCAGTTTAATAGGTTCTGAAGCTTTCTTT
CASSLIGSEAFF
>TRBD2|TRBV5-1|TRBJ2-7|few
TGCGCCAGCAGCATTGGACTAGCGGGGGGCCCTATCTACGAGCAGTACTTC
CASSIGLAGGPIYEQYF
>NA|TRBV30|TRBJ2-2|NA
TGTGCCTGGAGTGTCGGAGGGGGCAGGTCCGGGGAGCTGTTTTTT
CAWSVGGGRSGELFF
>NA|TRBV6-5|TRBJ2-7|NA
TGTGCCAGCAGTTACACCCCCTACGAGCAGTACTTC
CASSYTPYEQYF
>NA|TRBV7-9|TRBJ1-2|NA
TGTGCCAGCAGCTCAGACCCTTATGGCTACACCTTC
CASSSDPYGYTF
>NA|TRBV20-1|TRBJ1-4|few
TGCAGTGCCCCGGGTGATGAAAAACTGTTTTTT
CSAPGDEKLFF
>TRBD2|TRBV19|TRBJ2-7|NA
TGTGCCAGTAGTCCCGCGGGGGGGTTTGGCGAGCAGTACTTC
CASSPAGGFGEQYF
>TRBD1|TRBV19|TRBJ1-1|once
TGTGCCAGTAGGCCCCAAAATCTATTTTCGGGACAGGGGGCGGACACTGAAGCTTTCTTT
CASRPQNLFSGQGADTEAFF
>NA|TRBV6-1|TRBJ1-1|NA
TGTGCCAGCTTGACAGCGGACACTGAAGCTTTCTTT
CASLTADTEAFF
>NA|TRBV11-1|TRBJ1-1|NA
TGTGCCAGCAGCTTAGTTTGGGGGGATGTGACTGAAGCTTTCTTT
CASSLVWGDVTEAFF
>TRBD1|TRBV30|TRBJ2-7|NA
TGTGCCTGGAGCGTCCCAGCCTTTCCGGACAGGAGCGAGCAGTACTTC
CAWSVPAFPDRSEQYF
>NA|TRBV5-5|TRBJ1-1|few
TGTGCCAGCAGCTTAGGGTCGGCAGGGGAGTCTTTCTTT
CASSLGSAGESFF
>TRBD1|TRBV19|TRBJ2-2|NA
TGTGCCAGTATGGGGACAGGTGGCACCGGGGAGCTGTTTTTT
CASMGTGGTGELFF
>TRBD1|TRBV18|TRBJ1-6|NA
TGTGCCAGCTCAGCCCTGAGCAGGGGGAAGGGACCCCTCCACTTT
CASSALSRGKGPLHF
>TRBD1|TRBV7-8|TRBJ1-1|NA
TGTGCCAGCAGCTTAGGAGGGGGCCTTGAAGCTTTCTTT
CASSLGGGLEAFF
>NA|TRBV7-2|TRBJ1-2|NA
TGTGCCAGCAGCTTAGGCCCAGCCATTAACTATGGCTACACCTTC
CASSLGPAINYGYTF